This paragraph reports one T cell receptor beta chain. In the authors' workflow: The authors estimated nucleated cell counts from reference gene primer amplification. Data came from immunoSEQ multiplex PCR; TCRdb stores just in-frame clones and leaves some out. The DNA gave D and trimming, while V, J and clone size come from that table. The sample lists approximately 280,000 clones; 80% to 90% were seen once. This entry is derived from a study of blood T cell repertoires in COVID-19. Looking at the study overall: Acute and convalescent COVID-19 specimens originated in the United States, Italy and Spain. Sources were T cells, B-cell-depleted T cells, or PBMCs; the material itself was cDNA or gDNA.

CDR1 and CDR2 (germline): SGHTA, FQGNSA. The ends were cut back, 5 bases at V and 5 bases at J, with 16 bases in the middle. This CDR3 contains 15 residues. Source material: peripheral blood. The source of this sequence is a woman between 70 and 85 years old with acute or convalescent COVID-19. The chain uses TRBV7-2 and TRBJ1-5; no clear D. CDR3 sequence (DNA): TGTGCCAGCAGCCCCCCCGCGGATTGGTATCAGCCCCAGCATTTT. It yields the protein CASSPPADWYQPQHF. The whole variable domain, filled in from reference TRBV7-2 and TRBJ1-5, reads GAGVSQSPSNKVTEKGKDVELRCDPISGHTALYWYRQSLGQGLEFLIYFQGNSAPDKSGLPSDRFSAERTGGSVSTLTIQRTQQEDSAVYLCASSPPADWYQPQHFGDGTRLSIL.